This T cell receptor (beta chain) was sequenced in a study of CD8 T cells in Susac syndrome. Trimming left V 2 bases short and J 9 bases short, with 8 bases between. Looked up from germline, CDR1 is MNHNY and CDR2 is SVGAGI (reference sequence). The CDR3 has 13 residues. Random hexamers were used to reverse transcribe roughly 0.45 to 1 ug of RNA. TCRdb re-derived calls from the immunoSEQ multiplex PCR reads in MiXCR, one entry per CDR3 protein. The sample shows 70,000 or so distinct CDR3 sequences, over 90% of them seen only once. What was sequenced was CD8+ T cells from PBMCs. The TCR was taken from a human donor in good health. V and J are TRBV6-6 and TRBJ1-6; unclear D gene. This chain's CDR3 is CASSYGGGSPLHF. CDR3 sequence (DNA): TGTGCCAGCAGTTACGGCGGCGGTTCACCCCTCCACTTT.